This T cell receptor (beta chain) was retrieved from a study of cytomegalovirus exposure and HLA in healthy donors. Study as a whole: Early on, a data release was issued that held roughly 80 million unique TCRs from HLA-typed donors.

Overall study findings and caveats: As a later analysis showed, several of the most significant clusters appeared to be linked to common viral pathogens. A later analysis showed TCR association rates differing by HLA locus, peaking at DRB1 and lowest at HLA-C.

As regards this clone: Its antigen is undetermined.

60 Vbeta and 13 Jbeta primers were used in PCR. Per the study methods: About 11 million of the approximately 80 million unique TCR beta chains counted in a later analysis were shared. Using immunoSEQ multiplex PCR, the repertoire was profiled, and TCRdb retains in-frame clones only, with some absent. V, J and clone size are those of that table, while D and trimming were read from the DNA. The sample has under 200,000 clones, approximately 80% seen once. The length of the CDR3 is 14 residues. The ends were cut back, 9 bases at V and 0 bases at J, with 13 bases in the middle. From germline, CDR1 is SEHNR and CDR2 FQNEAQ (reference sequence).

The origin of this receptor is a woman between 18 and 30 years old in good health and CMV-seronegative. The rearrangement uses TRBV7-9 and TRBJ2-3; the D gene is possibly TRBD2 (6 bases). Sequenced material: PBMCs. In nucleotides, the CDR3 is TGTGCCAGTGGGAGGCGGATTAGCACAGATACGCAGTATTTT. Its protein is CASGRRISTDTQYF.